This TCR beta chain is from a study of beta chain bispecific antibodies for T cell cancers. The wider study: Surviving healthy donor T cells from leukemia-line and bispecific antibody cocultures were TRBV-sequenced for family depletion.

Expansion lasted two to three days, with either anti-CD3 antibody OKT3 or CD3/CD28 beads. This clonotype was seen repeatedly, ten times or more. Its antigen remains unidentified. CDR1 and CDR2 from the germline V gene are SGHRS and YFSETQ. The CDR3 has 16 residues. Trimming took 0 bases from V and 0 from J; bases not matched to a gene: 3. MiXCR, run by TCRdb on the 5' RACE reads, gives a single entry per CDR3 protein. The sample consists of roughly 15,000 distinct CDR3 sequences, roughly 1.9% of them appearing once. Study-level results: Most targeted TRBV signal came from the leukemia cell line cells, not normal T cells.

The sample comprised healthy donor T cells cultured with leukemia cells. The chain combines TRBV5-1 with TRBJ1-1, with 9 bases fitting TRBD1. The receptor comes from a human donor in good health. Some clones in this sample may be carry-over from other donors' samples. The CDR3 DNA reads as TGCGCCAGCAGCTTGGCCACAGGGGGCATGAACACTGAAGCTTTCTTT. This gives the protein CASSLATGGMNTEAFF.